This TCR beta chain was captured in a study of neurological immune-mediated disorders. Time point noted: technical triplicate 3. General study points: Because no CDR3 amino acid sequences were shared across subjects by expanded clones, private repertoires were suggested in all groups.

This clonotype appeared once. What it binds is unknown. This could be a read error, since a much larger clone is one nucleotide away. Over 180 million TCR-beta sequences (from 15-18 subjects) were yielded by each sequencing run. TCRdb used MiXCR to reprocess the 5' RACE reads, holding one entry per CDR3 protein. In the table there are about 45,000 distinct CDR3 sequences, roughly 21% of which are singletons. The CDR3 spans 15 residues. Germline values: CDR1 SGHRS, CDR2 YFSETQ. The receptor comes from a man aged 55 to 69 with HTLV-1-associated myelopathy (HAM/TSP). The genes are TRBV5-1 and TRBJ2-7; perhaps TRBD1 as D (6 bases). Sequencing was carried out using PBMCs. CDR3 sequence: CAISLNPQGTYEQYF. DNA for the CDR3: TGCGCCATCAGCTTGAACCCCCAGGGGACCTACGAGCAGTACTTC. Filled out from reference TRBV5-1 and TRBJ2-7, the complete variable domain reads KAGVTQTPRYLIKTRGQQVTLSCSPISGHRSVSWYQQTPGQGLQFLFEYFSETQRNKGNFPGRFSGRQFSNSRSEMNVSTLELGDSALYLCAISLNPQGTYEQYFGPGTRLTVT.